This T cell receptor (beta chain) derives from a study of blood T cell repertoires in COVID-19. Repertoires were generated with immunoSEQ multiplex PCR, while TCRdb's copy carries only in-frame clones and drops some. The sample yields 150,000 or so clones, approximately 82% seen once. The table lists this clone with a few counts. Source material: peripheral blood. The clonotype comes from a woman aged 80 or older with acute or convalescent COVID-19.

This chain's CDR3 is CASSPPRVGQGTDTQYF. DNA of the CDR3: TGTGCCAGCAGTCCCCCCCGGGTAGGACAGGGCACAGATACGCAGTATTTT. The chain has TRBV28 and TRBJ2-3; 7 nucleotides agree with TRBD1. This CDR3 is 17 amino acids long. V shed 5 bases, J shed 1 base, and the junction held 12 bases outside the gene matches. Germline lookup yields CDR1 MDHEN and CDR2 SYDVKM. Using reference TRBV28 and TRBJ2-3 for the parts outside the CDR3, the full variable domain is DVKVTQSSRYLVKRTGEKVFLECVQDMDHENMFWYRQDPGLGLRLIYFSYDVKMKEKGDIPEGYSVSREKKERFSLILESASTNQTSMYLCASSPPRVGQGTDTQYFGPGTRLTVL.